This is a list of T cell receptor beta chains from one sample in a study of blood T cell repertoires in COVID-19. Using immunoSEQ multiplex PCR, the repertoire was profiled, and TCRdb retains in-frame clones only, with some absent. The sample consists of 300,000 to 450,000 clones, over 75% of them appearing once. Sequencing input: peripheral blood. The receptors originated from a woman aged 25 to 39 with COVID-19, enrolled during active disease. Each CDR3 is given with its conserved first and last residue. The order of the fields is clone size, J gene, D gene, V gene, CDR3 protein, CDR3 DNA. D genes are given only for firm matches. The size field is filled for only some rows; it gives once, few, many or a size class.

-,TRBJ2-5,-,TRBV14,CASSQERLGETQYF,TGTGCCAGCAGCCAAGAACGTCTAGGAGAGACCCAGTACTTC
once,TRBJ1-6,TRBD1,TRBV5-1,CASSTQGQISPLHF,TGCGCCAGCAGCACGCAGGGACAGATTTCACCCCTCCACTTT
-,TRBJ2-3,TRBD2,TRBV3-1/TRBV3-2,CASSRLAGGTDTQYF,TGTGCCAGCAGCCGACTAGCGGGCGGCACAGATACGCAGTATTTT
-,TRBJ2-3,-,TRBV28,CASSLEGSTDTQYF,TGTGCCAGCAGTTTAGAGGGATCCACAGATACGCAGTATTTT
-,TRBJ2-1,TRBD1,TRBV19,CASTHADRESNEQFF,TGTGCCAGTACCCACGCGGACAGGGAGAGTAATGAGCAGTTCTTC
-,TRBJ2-3,-,TRBV7-9,CASSPATSLADTQYF,TGTGCCAGCAGCCCCGCCACCTCCCTTGCGGATACGCAGTATTTT
once,TRBJ2-5,TRBD1,TRBV10-3,CAISESSGTAQETQYF,TGTGCCATCAGTGAGTCCTCCGGGACAGCACAAGAGACCCAGTACTTC
-,TRBJ1-2,-,TRBV11-2,CASSLVSVNYGYTF,TGTGCCAGCAGCTTAGTTTCAGTTAACTATGGCTACACCTTC
few,TRBJ1-5,TRBD1,TRBV7-9,CASSSDRGVSNQPQHF,TGTGCCAGCAGCAGCGACAGGGGAGTTAGCAATCAGCCCCAGCATTTT
few,TRBJ2-2,-,TRBV6-4,CASSDSLDTGELFF,TGTGCCAGCAGTGATAGCCTAGACACCGGGGAGCTGTTTTTT
-,TRBJ2-5,-,TRBV12-2,CASRTFRTRPQETQYF,TGTGCAAGTCGCACCTTCCGGACAAGGCCTCAAGAGACCCAGTACTTC
-,TRBJ2-5,TRBD2,TRBV10-1,CASSMGTSGSQETQYF,TGCGCCAGCAGTATGGGGACTAGCGGGAGCCAAGAGACCCAGTACTTC
-,TRBJ2-7,TRBD1,TRBV18,CASSQQGVSSYEQYF,TGTGCCAGCTCACAACAGGGGGTTAGCTCCTACGAGCAGTACTTC
-,TRBJ2-7,-,TRBV6-5,CASSYGRLNYEQYF,TGTGCCAGCAGTTACGGCAGGCTTAACTACGAGCAGTACTTC
-,TRBJ2-7,-,TRBV18,CASSPGSGSPYEQYF,TGTGCCAGCTCACCAGGGAGTGGGAGCCCCTACGAGCAGTACTTC
few,TRBJ2-1,TRBD2,TRBV27,CASGLALSYNEQFF,TGTGCCAGCGGACTAGCGTTATCCTACAATGAGCAGTTCTTC
-,TRBJ1-3,-,TRBV7-3,CASSLGTNSGNTIYF,TGTGCCAGCAGCTTAGGGACAAACTCTGGAAACACCATATATTTT
once,TRBJ2-7,-,TRBV2,CASSGGTVGFYEQYF,TGTGCCAGCAGTGGCGGGACAGTAGGCTTCTACGAGCAGTACTTC
-,TRBJ2-5,TRBD2,TRBV10-1,CASSHGTSGFQETQYF,TGCGCCAGCAGCCACGGGACTAGCGGGTTTCAAGAGACCCAGTACTTC
-,TRBJ2-1,TRBD2,TRBV5-4,CASSPGLAGTAGQFF,TGTGCCAGCAGCCCGGGACTAGCGGGGACGGCTGGGCAGTTCTTC
-,TRBJ2-2,-,TRBV12-5,CASGLATGELFF,TGTGCTAGTGGTTTGGCTACCGGGGAGCTGTTTTTT
few,TRBJ2-3,TRBD2,TRBV7-3,CASASGDTQYF,TGTGCCAGTGCTAGCGGAGATACGCAGTATTTT
few,TRBJ1-6,-,TRBV27,CASTIRRDSPLHF,TGTGCCAGCACGATTAGGAGGGATTCACCCCTCCACTTT
-,TRBJ2-3,TRBD1,TRBV19,CASSIARGKADTQYF,TGTGCCAGTAGTATAGCCAGGGGGAAGGCAGATACGCAGTATTTT
-,TRBJ2-7,TRBD1,TRBV2,CASSGQGLEQYF,TGTGCCAGCTCAGGACAGGGCCTCGAGCAGTACTTC
-,TRBJ2-2,TRBD2,TRBV11-2,CARVAGRNTGELFF,TGTGCCAGGGTAGCGGGAAGGAACACCGGGGAGCTGTTTTTT